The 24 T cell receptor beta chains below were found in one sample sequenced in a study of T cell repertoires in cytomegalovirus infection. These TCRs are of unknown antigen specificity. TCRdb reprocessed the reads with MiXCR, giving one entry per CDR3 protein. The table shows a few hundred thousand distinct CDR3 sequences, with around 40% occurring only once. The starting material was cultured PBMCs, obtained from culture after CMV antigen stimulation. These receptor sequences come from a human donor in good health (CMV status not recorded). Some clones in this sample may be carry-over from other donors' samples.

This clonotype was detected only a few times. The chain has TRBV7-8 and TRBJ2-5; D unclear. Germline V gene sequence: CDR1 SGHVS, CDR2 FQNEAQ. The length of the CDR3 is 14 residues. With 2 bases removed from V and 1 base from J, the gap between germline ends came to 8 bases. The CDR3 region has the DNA TGTGCCAGCAGCTTATTAGGTATCCAAGAGACCCAGTACTTC. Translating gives CASSLLGIQETQYF.

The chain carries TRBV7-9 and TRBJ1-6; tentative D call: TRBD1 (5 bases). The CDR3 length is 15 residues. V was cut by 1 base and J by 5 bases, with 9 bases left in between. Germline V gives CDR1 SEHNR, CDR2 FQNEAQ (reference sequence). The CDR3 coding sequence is TGTGCCAGCAGCTTAGAGGGGTATCATAATTCACCCCTCCACTTT. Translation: CASSLEGYHNSPLHF. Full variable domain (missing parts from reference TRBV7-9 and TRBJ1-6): DTGVSQNPRHKITKRGQNVTFRCDPISEHNRLYWYRQTLGQGPEFLTYFQNEAQLEKSRLLSDRFSAERPKGSFSTLEIQRTEQGDSAMYLCASSLEGYHNSPLHFGNGTRLTVT.

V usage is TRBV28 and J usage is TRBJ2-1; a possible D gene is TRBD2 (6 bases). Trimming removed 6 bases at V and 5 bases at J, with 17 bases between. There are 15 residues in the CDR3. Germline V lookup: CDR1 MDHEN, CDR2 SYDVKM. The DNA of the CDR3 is TGTGCCAGCAGCCCCATCGGGGACTGGCACAATGAGCAGTTCTTC. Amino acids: CASSPIGDWHNEQFF.

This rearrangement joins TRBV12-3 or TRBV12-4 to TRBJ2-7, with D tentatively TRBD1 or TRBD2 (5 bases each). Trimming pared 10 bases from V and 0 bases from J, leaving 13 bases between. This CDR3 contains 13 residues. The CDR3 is CATGTSYSYEQYF. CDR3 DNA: TGTGCCACCGGGACCTCCTACTCCTACGAGCAGTACTTC.

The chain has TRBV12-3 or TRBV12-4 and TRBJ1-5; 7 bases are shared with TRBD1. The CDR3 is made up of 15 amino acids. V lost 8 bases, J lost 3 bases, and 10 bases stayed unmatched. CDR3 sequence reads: CASRSSGGTNQPQHF. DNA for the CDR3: TGTGCCAGCCGTTCGTCAGGGGGAACCAATCAGCCCCAGCATTTT.

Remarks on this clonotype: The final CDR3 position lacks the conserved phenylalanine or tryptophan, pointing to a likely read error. The CDR3 sequence is CASSKDSYNEQFV. DNA for the CDR3: TGTGCCAGCAGCAAAGACAGTTACAATGAGCAGTTCGTC. The rearrangement uses TRBV5-6 and TRBJ2-1; maybe TRBD1 (5 bases). Deletions cut 4 bases from V and 4 bases from J, with 9 bases between. The germline V gene has CDR1 SGHDT and CDR2 YYEEEE. The CDR3 is made up of 13 amino acids.

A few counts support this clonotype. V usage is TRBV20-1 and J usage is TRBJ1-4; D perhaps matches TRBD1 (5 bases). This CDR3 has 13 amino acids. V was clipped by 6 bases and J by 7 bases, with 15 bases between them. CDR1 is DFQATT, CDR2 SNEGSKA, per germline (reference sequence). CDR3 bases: TGCAGTGCCAAAGACGGGGGTAGTGAAAAACTGTTTTTT. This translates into CSAKDGGSEKLFF.

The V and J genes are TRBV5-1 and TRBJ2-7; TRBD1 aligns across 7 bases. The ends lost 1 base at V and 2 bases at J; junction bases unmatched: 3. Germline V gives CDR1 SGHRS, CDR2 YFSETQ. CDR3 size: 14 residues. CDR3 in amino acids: CASSLRDSAYEQYF. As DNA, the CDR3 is TGCGCCAGCAGCTTGAGGGACAGCGCCTACGAGCAGTACTTC.

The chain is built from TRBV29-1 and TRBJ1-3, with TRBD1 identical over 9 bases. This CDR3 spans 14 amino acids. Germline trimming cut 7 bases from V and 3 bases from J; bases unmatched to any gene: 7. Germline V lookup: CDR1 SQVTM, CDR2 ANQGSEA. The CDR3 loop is CSATGGSSGNTIYF. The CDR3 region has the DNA TGCAGCGCAACAGGGGGCAGTAGTGGAAACACCATATATTTT.

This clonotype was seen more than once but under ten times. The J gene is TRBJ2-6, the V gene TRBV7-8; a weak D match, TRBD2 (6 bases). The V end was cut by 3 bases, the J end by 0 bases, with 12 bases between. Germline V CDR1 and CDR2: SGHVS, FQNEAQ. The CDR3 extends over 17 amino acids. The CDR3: CASSFWGRNSGANVLTF. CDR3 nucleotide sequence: TGTGCCAGCAGCTTTTGGGGGAGGAACTCTGGGGCCAACGTCCTGACTTTC.

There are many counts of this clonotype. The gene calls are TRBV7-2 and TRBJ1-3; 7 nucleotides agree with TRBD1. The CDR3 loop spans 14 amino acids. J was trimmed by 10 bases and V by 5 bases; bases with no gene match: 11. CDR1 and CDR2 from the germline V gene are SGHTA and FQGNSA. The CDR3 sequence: CASSRANTGETIYF. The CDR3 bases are TGTGCCAGCAGCCGCGCCAATACAGGGGAAACCATATATTTT.

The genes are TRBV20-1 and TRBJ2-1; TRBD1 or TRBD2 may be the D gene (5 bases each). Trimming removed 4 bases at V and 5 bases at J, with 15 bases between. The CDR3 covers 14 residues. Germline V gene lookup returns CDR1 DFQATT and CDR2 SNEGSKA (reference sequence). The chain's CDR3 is CSANRGPSHNEQFF. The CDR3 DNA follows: TGCAGTGCTAACCGGGGACCGAGCCACAATGAGCAGTTCTTC.

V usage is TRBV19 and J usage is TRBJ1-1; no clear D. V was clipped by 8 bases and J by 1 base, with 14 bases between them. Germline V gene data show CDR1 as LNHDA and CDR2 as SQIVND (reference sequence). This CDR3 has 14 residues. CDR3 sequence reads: CASPSRERNTEAFF. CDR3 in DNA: TGTGCCAGTCCCAGTAGGGAGAGGAACACTGAAGCTTTCTTT.

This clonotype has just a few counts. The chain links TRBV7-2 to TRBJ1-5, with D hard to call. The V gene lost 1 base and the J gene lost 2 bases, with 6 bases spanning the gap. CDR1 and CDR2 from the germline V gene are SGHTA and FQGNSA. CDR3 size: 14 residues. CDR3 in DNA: TGTGCCAGCAGCTTAGAACCCGGCAATCAGCCCCAGCATTTT. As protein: CASSLEPGNQPQHF.

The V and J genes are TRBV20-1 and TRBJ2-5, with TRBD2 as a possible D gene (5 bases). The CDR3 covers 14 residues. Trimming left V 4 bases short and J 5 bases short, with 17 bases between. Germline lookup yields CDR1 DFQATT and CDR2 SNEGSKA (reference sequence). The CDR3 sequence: CSATFAGPGETQYF. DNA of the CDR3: TGCAGTGCTACCTTCGCCGGGCCGGGGGAGACCCAGTACTTC.

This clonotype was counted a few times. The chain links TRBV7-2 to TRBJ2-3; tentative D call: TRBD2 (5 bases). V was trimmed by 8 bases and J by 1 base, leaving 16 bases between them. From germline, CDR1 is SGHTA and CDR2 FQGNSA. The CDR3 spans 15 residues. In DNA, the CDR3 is TGTGCCAGCCGTAAGACGGGAAGGGGCACAGATACGCAGTATTTT. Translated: CASRKTGRGTDTQYF.

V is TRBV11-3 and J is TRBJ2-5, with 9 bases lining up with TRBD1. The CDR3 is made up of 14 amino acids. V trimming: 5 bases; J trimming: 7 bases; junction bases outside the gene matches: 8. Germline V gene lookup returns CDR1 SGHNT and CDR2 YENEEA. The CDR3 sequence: CASSQGQGVGTQYF. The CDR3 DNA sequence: TGTGCCAGCAGCCAGGGACAGGGTGTCGGGACCCAGTACTTC.

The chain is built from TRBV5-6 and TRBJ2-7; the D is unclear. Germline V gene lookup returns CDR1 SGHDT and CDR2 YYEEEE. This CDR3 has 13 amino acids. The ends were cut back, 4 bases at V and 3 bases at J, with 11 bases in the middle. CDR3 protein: CASSRDKNYEQYF. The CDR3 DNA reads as TGTGCCAGCAGCCGTGACAAAAACTACGAGCAGTACTTC.

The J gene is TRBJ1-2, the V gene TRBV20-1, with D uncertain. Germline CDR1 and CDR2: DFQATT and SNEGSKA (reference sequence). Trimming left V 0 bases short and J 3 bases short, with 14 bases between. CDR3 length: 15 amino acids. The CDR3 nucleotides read TGCAGTGCTAGAGATCTTCCAGGAAGGGACTATGGCTACACCTTC. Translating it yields CSARDLPGRDYGYTF.

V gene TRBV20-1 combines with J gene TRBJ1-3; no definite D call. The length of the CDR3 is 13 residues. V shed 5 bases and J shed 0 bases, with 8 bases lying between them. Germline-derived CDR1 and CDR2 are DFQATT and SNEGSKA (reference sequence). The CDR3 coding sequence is TGCAGTGCTCGCCCGCCCTCTGGAAACACCATATATTTT. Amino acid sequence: CSARPPSGNTIYF.

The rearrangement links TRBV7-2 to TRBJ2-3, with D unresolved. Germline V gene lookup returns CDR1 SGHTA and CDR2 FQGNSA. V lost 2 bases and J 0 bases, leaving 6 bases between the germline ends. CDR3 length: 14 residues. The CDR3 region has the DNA TGTGCCAGCAGCTTATCATTGAGCACAGATACGCAGTATTTT. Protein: CASSLSLSTDTQYF.

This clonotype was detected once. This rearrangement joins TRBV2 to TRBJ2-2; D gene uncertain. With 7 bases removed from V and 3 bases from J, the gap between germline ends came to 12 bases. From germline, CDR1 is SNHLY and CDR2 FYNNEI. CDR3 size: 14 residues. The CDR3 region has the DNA TGTGCCAGCAAGGAAAGAAGGGACACCGGGGAGCTGTTTTTT. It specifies CASKERRDTGELFF.

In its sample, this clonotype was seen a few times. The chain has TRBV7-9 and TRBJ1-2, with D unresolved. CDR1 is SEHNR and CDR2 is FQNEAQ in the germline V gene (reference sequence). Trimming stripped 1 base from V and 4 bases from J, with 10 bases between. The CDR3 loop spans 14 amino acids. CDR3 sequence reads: CASSLGPLLYGYTF. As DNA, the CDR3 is TGTGCCAGCAGCTTAGGGCCGCTTCTCTATGGCTACACCTTC.

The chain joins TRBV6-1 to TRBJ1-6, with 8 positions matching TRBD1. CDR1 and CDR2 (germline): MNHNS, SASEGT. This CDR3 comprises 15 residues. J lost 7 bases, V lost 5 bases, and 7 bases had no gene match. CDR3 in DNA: TGTGCCAGCAGTAATAGACAGGGGTTGAATTCACCCCTCCACTTT. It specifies CASSNRQGLNSPLHF.